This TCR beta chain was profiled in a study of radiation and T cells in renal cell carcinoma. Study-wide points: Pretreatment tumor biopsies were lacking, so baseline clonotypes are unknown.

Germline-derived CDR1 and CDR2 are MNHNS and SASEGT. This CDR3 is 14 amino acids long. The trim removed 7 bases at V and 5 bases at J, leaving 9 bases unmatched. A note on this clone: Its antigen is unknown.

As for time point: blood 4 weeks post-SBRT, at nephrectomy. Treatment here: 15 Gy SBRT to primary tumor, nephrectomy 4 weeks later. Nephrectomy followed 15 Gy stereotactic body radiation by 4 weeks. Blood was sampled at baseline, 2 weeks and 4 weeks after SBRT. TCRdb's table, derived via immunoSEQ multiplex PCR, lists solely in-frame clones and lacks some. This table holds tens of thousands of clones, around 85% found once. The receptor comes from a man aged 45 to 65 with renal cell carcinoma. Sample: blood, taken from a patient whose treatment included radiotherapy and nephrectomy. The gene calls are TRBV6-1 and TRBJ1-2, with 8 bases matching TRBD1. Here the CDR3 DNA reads TGTGCCAGCAATTTTGGGACAGGCGTTTATGGCTACACCTTC. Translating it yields CASNFGTGVYGYTF.